This is a list of T cell receptor beta chains from one sample in a study of identical twins. From the 5' RACE reads, TCRdb called clonotypes with MiXCR, one entry per CDR3 protein. This sample has 1.5 million or so distinct CDR3 sequences, with around 33% found just once. The sequenced sample consisted of cord blood. These receptors were obtained from a newborn girl in good health. Each CDR3 is given with its conserved first and last residue. A D gene is named only where the DNA matches it firmly. Where a row states a size, it is once, few, many or the class of an expanded clone; other rows omit it.

NA	once	TRBJ2-3	TRBV27	TGTGCCAGCAGTTTCAGCAGGGAGGATACGCAGTATTTT	CASSFSREDTQYF
TRBD1	many	TRBJ1-4	TRBV12-3/TRBV12-4	TGTGCCAGCAGAGGGACAGTTAATGAAAAACTGTTTTTT	CASRGTVNEKLFF
TRBD2	NA	TRBJ2-1	TRBV20-1	TGCAGTGCTATTTCTAGCGGGGGGTGGGATGAGCAGTTCTTC	CSAISSGGWDEQFF
NA	NA	TRBJ1-6	TRBV2	TGTGCCAGCAGTGGCCCAGGTCGCTCCTATAATTCACCCCTCCACTTT	CASSGPGRSYNSPLHF
NA	few	TRBJ2-3	TRBV12-3/TRBV12-4	TGTGCCAGCAGTTTAGGAGGACTACGCTTGGTTACAGATACGCAGTATTTT	CASSLGGLRLVTDTQYF
TRBD2	NA	TRBJ2-3	TRBV20-1	TGCAGTGCTATAGGTGGCGAGCGGGGGGGCACAGATACGCAGTATTTT	CSAIGGERGGTDTQYF
TRBD1	few	TRBJ2-7	TRBV6-6	TGTGCCAGCAGTTACGAGGGGGCGGCCTACGAGCAGTACTTC	CASSYEGAAYEQYF
NA	NA	TRBJ2-1	TRBV3-1	TGTGCCAGCAGCCAATTAGCTGAGCAGTTCTTC	CASSQLAEQFF
TRBD1	few	TRBJ2-1	TRBV4-1	TGCGCCAGCAGCCAAGATAGGGGACAGTATGGTTATGGGCAGTTCTTC	CASSQDRGQYGYGQFF
NA	NA	TRBJ1-1	TRBV9	TGTGCCAGCAGCTTGTTTGAAGGGATGAACACTGAAGCTTTCTTT	CASSLFEGMNTEAFF
NA	NA	TRBJ2-6	TRBV20-1	TGCAGTGCTAGGGACGTTGGTGGGGCCAACGTCCTGACTTTC	CSARDVGGANVLTF
TRBD1	few	TRBJ1-2	TRBV2	TGTGCCAGCAGTCAGGGACAGGGGCGGGTTAACTATGGCTACACCTTC	CASSQGQGRVNYGYTF
NA	NA	TRBJ1-5	TRBV2	TGTGCCAGCAACACAGGTCCGATCAGCCCCCAGCATTTT	CASNTGPISPQHF
NA	few	TRBJ1-1	TRBV28	TGTGCCAGCACCGTAGACATGAACACTGAAGCTTTCTTT	CASTVDMNTEAFF
NA	once	TRBJ1-2	TRBV5-1	TGCGCCAGCAGCTTGGCCCCTGACAGGCGTTTTTCTGGCTACACCTTC	CASSLAPDRRFSGYTF
TRBD2	NA	TRBJ2-5	TRBV10-3	TGTGCCATCAGTGAGGAGACTAGCGAGGGGGAGACCCAGTACTTC	CAISEETSEGETQYF
NA	NA	TRBJ2-3	TRBV12-3/TRBV12-4	TGTGCCAGCAGTTTCGGGTACCGCATCCTCACAGATACGCAGTATTTT	CASSFGYRILTDTQYF
NA	NA	TRBJ1-1	TRBV20-1	TGCAGTGCTAGAGATCTTGAGGGGGGGGCTGAAGCTTTCTTT	CSARDLEGGAEAFF
NA	NA	TRBJ2-3	TRBV12-3/TRBV12-4	TGTGCCAGCAGCCCTTCCGGGGGTAGCACAGATATGGAGTATTTT	CASSPSGGSTDMEYF
NA	few	TRBJ1-1	TRBV12-3/TRBV12-4	TGTGCCAGCAGACCGCGGAGAATGAACACTGAAGCTTTCTTT	CASRPRRMNTEAFF
NA	NA	TRBJ2-3	TRBV20-1	TGCAGTGCTAGCCTGGGCGCTTCCTCGGATACGCAGTATTTT	CSASLGASSDTQYF
TRBD1	NA	TRBJ1-5	TRBV11-2	TGTACCAGCAGTACCAACAGGGGTCAGCCCCAGCATTTT	CTSSTNRGQPQHF
NA	few	TRBJ2-7	TRBV7-6	TGTGCCAGCAGCTTAGTCCAGGAGGGATTCTACGAGCAGTACTTC	CASSLVQEGFYEQYF
TRBD2	NA	TRBJ2-7	TRBV5-1	TGCGCCAGCAGCTTGTGGCTTGGTAGCGGGAGAGGGGATTCCTACAATGAGCAGTACTTC	CASSLWLGSGRGDSYNEQYF
NA	NA	TRBJ1-2	TRBV5-1	TGCGCCAGCAGCTTGGATAGCGGAAATGGCTACACCTTC	CASSLDSGNGYTF
TRBD1	few	TRBJ1-4	TRBV5-5	TGTGCCAGCAGCGTCAGGGGGGGGAGGGAAAAACTGTTTTTT	CASSVRGGREKLFF
TRBD1	NA	TRBJ2-7	TRBV9	TGTGCCAGCAGCGATGGGACAGGGGATCCCTACGAGCAGTACTTC	CASSDGTGDPYEQYF
NA	NA	TRBJ1-4	TRBV10-3	TGTGCCATCAGTGAACAGGCAACTAATGAAAAACTGTTTTTT	CAISEQATNEKLFF
NA	NA	TRBJ1-5	TRBV7-8	TGTGCCAGCAGCCCGTCCTATCAGCCCCAGCATTTT	CASSPSYQPQHF
NA	many	TRBJ2-3	TRBV29-1	TGCAGCGTTGCGAGGACTACTACTAGCACAGATACGCAGTATTTT	CSVARTTTSTDTQYF
TRBD2	NA	TRBJ2-1	TRBV27	TGTGCCAGCAGTTTATTAAGGACTAGCTCCTACAATGAGCAGTTCTTC	CASSLLRTSSYNEQFF
TRBD2	NA	TRBJ2-7	TRBV13	TGTGCCAGCAGCCTCGGGACTAGAAGTGAGCAGTACTTC	CASSLGTRSEQYF
NA	few	TRBJ1-1	TRBV5-1	TGCGCCAGCAGCCGATCCCCAGTAGGAGGAGCGAAGGCTGAAGCTTTCTTT	CASSRSPVGGAKAEAFF
TRBD2	NA	TRBJ2-5	TRBV12-3/TRBV12-4	TGTGCCAGCAGTTTAGTTGTAGCGGGAGTTTCGGAGGAGCAGTACTTC	CASSLVVAGVSEEQYF
TRBD2	NA	TRBJ2-1	TRBV20-1	TGCAGTGCTGGAAGGTTCGGGAGGAATGAGCAGTTCTTC	CSAGRFGRNEQFF
TRBD2	NA	TRBJ2-1	TRBV20-1	TGCAGTGCTAGAGCTCAACTGACTAGCGGCCTTTACAATGAGCAGTTCTTC	CSARAQLTSGLYNEQFF
TRBD2	NA	TRBJ2-1	TRBV7-9	TGTGCCAGCAGCGCACCGGGACTAGCGGGAGGGTCTAACTACAATGAGCAGTTCTTC	CASSAPGLAGGSNYNEQFF
NA	NA	TRBJ2-7	TRBV20-1	TGCAGTGCTATTTACGGCGGCTACGAGCAGTACTTC	CSAIYGGYEQYF
TRBD2	few	TRBJ2-1	TRBV6-5	TGTGCCAGCAGTTACTCGCTAGCGGCCTCCTACAATGAGCAGTTCTTC	CASSYSLAASYNEQFF
TRBD2	NA	TRBJ2-1	TRBV20-1	TGCAGTGCTAGAGAGGGCCTAGCGGCCCTCAATGAGCAGTTCTTC	CSAREGLAALNEQFF
TRBD1	NA	TRBJ2-7	TRBV27	TGTGCCAGCAGTTTCGCTACAGGGGGCGACGAGCAGTACTTC	CASSFATGGDEQYF
NA	many	TRBJ1-2	TRBV6-2/TRBV6-3	TGTGCCAGCAGCTTTGGAGGGAATGGCTACACCTTC	CASSFGGNGYTF
NA	NA	TRBJ2-1	TRBV12-3/TRBV12-4	TGTGCCAGCAGTCCGAGCCCCCAACCGACTGGCTCCTACGATGAGCAGTTCTTC	CASSPSPQPTGSYDEQFF
NA	NA	TRBJ2-2	TRBV6-2/TRBV6-3	TGTGCCAGCAGGGGGATCAGGGTCACCGGGGAGCTGTTTTTT	CASRGIRVTGELFF
TRBD1	NA	TRBJ2-7	TRBV30	TGTGCCTGGGGACAGGGTACCTACGAGCAGTACTTC	CAWGQGTYEQYF
TRBD2	NA	TRBJ2-1	TRBV10-3	TGTGCCATCAGGCGGGAGGTAGACAATGAGCAGTTCTTC	CAIRREVDNEQFF
TRBD1	few	TRBJ2-7	TRBV10-3	TGTGCCATCAACGGGGACAGGGCCCGGCTTTACGAGCAGTACTTC	CAINGDRARLYEQYF
NA	NA	TRBJ2-1	TRBV3-1	TGTGCCAGCAGCCAGAGGACAGGACTACAAGCAAACAATGAGCAGTTCTTC	CASSQRTGLQANNEQFF
NA	NA	TRBJ2-7	TRBV20-1	TGCAGTGCTGCCCGGACTGGCGTCTCCTACGAGCAGTACTTC	CSAARTGVSYEQYF
NA	NA	TRBJ2-1	TRBV4-1	TGCGCCAGCAGCCAACCAACCTACAGGGAGGGGGAGTTCTTC	CASSQPTYREGEFF